One and the same sample provided the 29 T cell receptor beta chains below, sequenced in a study of T cells in Graves' hyperthyroidism and ophthalmopathy. RNA transcripts yielded amplified TCR beta CDR3 regions. HTBI primers were employed in a first-round RT-PCR of the TCR CDR3. TCRdb re-derived calls from the multiplex PCR reads in MiXCR, one entry per CDR3 protein. The profile covers some 620,000 distinct CDR3 sequences, with around 15% appearing a single time and around 4% taken by the ten largest. Sequencing was carried out using blood. The origin of the receptors is a woman aged 25 to 45 with Graves' hyperthyroidism.

The V call is TRBV4-1, the J call TRBJ2-4; TRBD2 matches at 13 bases. Germline CDR1 MGHRA, CDR2 YSYEKL. V trimming: 5 bases; J trimming: 0 bases; junction bases outside the gene matches: 4. The CDR3 has 17 residues. CDR3 sequence: CASSGTSGKRAKNIQYF. CDR3 coding DNA: TGCGCCAGCAGCGGGACTAGCGGGAAGAGAGCCAAAAACATTCAGTACTTC.

Only a few counts were recorded for this clonotype. This sequence joins TRBV12-3 or TRBV12-4 and TRBJ2-1; no firm D call. Trimming removed 5 bases at V and 5 bases at J, with 10 bases between. CDR3 size: 13 residues. The DNA of the CDR3 is TGTGCCAGCAGTCTTAGCATAAACAATGAGCAGTTCTTC. The encoded protein is CASSLSINNEQFF.

Comments on this clonotype: This may arise from a read error, as a much more abundant clone is one base away. The V and J genes are TRBV20-1 and TRBJ2-3, with 12 bases fitting TRBD2. This CDR3 has 14 residues. The germline CDR1 and CDR2 sequences are DFQATT and SNEGSKA (reference sequence). V trimming: 1 base; J trimming: 8 bases; junction bases outside the gene matches: 4. The CDR3 nucleotides are TGCAGTGCTAGAGTGGCTAGCGGGAGGGCTACGCAGTATTTT. The encoded protein is CSARVASGRATQYF.

This clonotype has a count of ten or more. The chain links TRBV9 to TRBJ2-7; D might be TRBD1 (6 bases). CDR3 length: 15 amino acids. Trimming left V 4 bases short and J 3 bases short, with 17 bases between. Germline V gene data show CDR1 as SGDLS and CDR2 as YYNGEE. The CDR3 protein is CASSLDPGHNYEQYF. CDR3 nucleotides: TGTGCCAGCAGCCTCGACCCGGGACACAACTACGAGCAGTACTTC.

V is TRBV11-2 and J is TRBJ2-1; 10 positions agree with TRBD2. The CDR3 covers 18 residues. J lost 5 bases, V lost 2 bases, and 12 bases had no gene match. From germline, CDR1 is SGHAT and CDR2 FQNNGV. CDR3 protein: CASSLSISGRSTHNEQFF. In DNA, the CDR3 is TGTGCCAGCAGCTTATCGATTAGCGGGAGGTCGACCCACAATGAGCAGTTCTTC. The variable domain in full, completed from reference TRBV11-2 and TRBJ2-1, reads EAGVAQSPRYKIIEKRQSVAFWCNPISGHATLYWYQQILGQGPKLLIQFQNNGVVDDSQLPKDRFSAERLKGVDSTLKIQPAKLEDSAVYLCASSLSISGRSTHNEQFFGPGTRLTVL.

The chain has TRBV4-1 and TRBJ1-3; no definite D call. Trimming removed 0 bases at V and 3 bases at J, with 15 bases between. CDR3 length: 17 residues. Germline CDR1 reads MGHRA; CDR2 reads YSYEKL. The CDR3 protein is CASSQEGRERGGNTIYF. In nucleotides, the CDR3 is TGCGCCAGCAGCCAAGAAGGACGAGAGAGAGGTGGAAACACCATATATTTT.

This clonotype was detected a few times. The chain has TRBV20-1 and TRBJ2-1; D perhaps matches TRBD2 (6 bases). Trimming pared 2 bases from V and 8 bases from J, leaving 13 bases between. CDR3 length: 13 amino acids. CDR1 and CDR2 from the germline V gene are DFQATT and SNEGSKA (reference sequence). The CDR3 nucleotides are TGCAGTGCTAGACTGGTCGGGGACTATGAGCAGTTCTTC. It translates to CSARLVGDYEQFF.

This clonotype was detected many times. The chain links TRBV7-2 to TRBJ2-4; D is possibly TRBD2 (5 bases). Trimming left V 0 bases short and J 8 bases short, with 8 bases between. Germline-derived CDR1 and CDR2 are SGHTA and FQGNSA. CDR3 length: 13 amino acids. The CDR3 DNA sequence: TGTGCCAGCAGCTTAGCGGAGAGGGACATTCAGTACTTC. Translation: CASSLAERDIQYF.

A single count supports this clonotype. The rearrangement links TRBV28 to TRBJ2-3; D may be TRBD2 (7 bases). CDR1 is MDHEN, CDR2 SYDVKM, per germline. The CDR3 has 15 amino acids. The V end lost 5 bases, the J end lost 6 bases, and 18 bases lay between the germline ends. The CDR3 loop reads CASSLGGGGADTQYF. As DNA, the CDR3 is TGTGCCAGCAGTCTAGGTGGGGGGGGCGCGGATACGCAGTATTTT.

The chain couples TRBV2 to TRBJ2-5, with unresolved D. CDR3 size: 14 residues. Germline V gene data show CDR1 as SNHLY and CDR2 as FYNNEI. Trimming pared 2 bases from V and 0 bases from J, leaving 7 bases between. CDR3 protein: CASSEFTDQETQYF. CDR3 DNA: TGTGCCAGCAGTGAATTTACGGACCAAGAGACCCAGTACTTC. Using reference TRBV2 and TRBJ2-5 for the parts outside the CDR3, the full variable domain is EPEVTQTPSHQVTQMGQEVILRCVPISNHLYFYWYRQILGQKVEFLVSFYNNEISEKSEIFDDQFSVERPDGSNFTLKIRSTKLEDSAMYFCASSEFTDQETQYFGPGTRLLVL.

V and J are TRBV28 and TRBJ2-3; the match to TRBD1 covers 9 bases. The junction had 9 bases not matched to a gene; V was cut back by 6 bases and J by 2 bases. Germline V gene sequence: CDR1 MDHEN, CDR2 SYDVKM. The CDR3 length is 16 residues. CDR3 nucleotides: TGTGCCAGCAGACCGCTCGGGACAGGGCCCACAGATACGCAGTATTTT. This encodes CASRPLGTGPTDTQYF. The entire variable domain, with the rest obtained from reference TRBV28 and TRBJ2-3, is as follows: DVKVTQSSRYLVKRTGEKVFLECVQDMDHENMFWYRQDPGLGLRLIYFSYDVKMKEKGDIPEGYSVSREKKERFSLILESASTNQTSMYLCASRPLGTGPTDTQYFGPGTRLTVL.

In the case of this clonotype: A much larger clonotype is one base distant, so this may be a read error. The chain links TRBV3-1 to TRBJ2-5; D is possibly TRBD1 (5 bases). Germline V gene sequence: CDR1 LGHDT, CDR2 YNNKEL (reference sequence). CDR3 size: 15 residues. This CDR3 reads CASSPPQGRREIQYF. The CDR3 nucleotides are TGTGCCAGCAGTCCCCCCCAGGGTAGGCGAGAGATCCAGTACTTC.

Ten or more counts support this clonotype. The chain has TRBV5-1 and TRBJ2-2; no clear D. Trimming took off 6 bases at V and 3 bases at J, with 9 bases between the two ends. The CDR3 runs to 13 residues. Germline values: CDR1 SGHRS, CDR2 YFSETQ. The CDR3 here is CASKIDDTGELFF. As DNA, the CDR3 is TGCGCCAGCAAAATTGATGACACCGGGGAGCTGTTTTTT.

This clonotype was observed at least ten times. The CDR3 spells CASSKSGAGSTDTQYF. The CDR3 bases are TGTGCCAGCAGCAAAAGCGGGGCGGGGAGCACAGATACGCAGTATTTT. The chain carries TRBV9 and TRBJ2-3, with 7 nucleotides matching TRBD2. The CDR3 is made up of 16 amino acids. After removal of 4 bases from V and 0 bases from J, the junction contained 8 bases not matched to a gene. Germline CDR1 SGDLS, CDR2 YYNGEE.

Many counts were recorded for this clonotype. In DNA, the CDR3 is TGTGCCAGCAGCTTGGCCCTAGCGGGAGGCCAAGAGACCCAGTACTTC. Its translation: CASSLALAGGQETQYF. This chain links TRBV11-2 with TRBJ2-5; TRBD2 matches 11 bases. V was clipped by 3 bases and J by 1 base; unmatched bases: 4. CDR1 is SGHAT and CDR2 is FQNNGV in the germline V gene. The CDR3 is 16 amino acids.

This clonotype appeared many times. The gene calls are TRBV7-2 and TRBJ2-7, with 9 bases matching TRBD2. CDR1 and CDR2 (germline): SGHTA, FQGNSA. The CDR3 is 16 amino acids. V shed 2 bases and J 7 bases; nucleotides not matched to a gene: 12. The CDR3 coding sequence is TGTGCCAGCAGCTTATACGGCTCTAGCGGGATTGTAGAGCAGTACTTC. It encodes CASSLYGSSGIVEQYF.

In its sample, this clonotype was seen a few times. V and J are TRBV10-3 and TRBJ1-2, with D perhaps matching TRBD1 (6 bases). Deletions cut 5 bases from V and 0 bases from J, with 7 bases between. The V gene's germline CDR1 is ENHRY and CDR2 SYGVKD. There are 13 residues in the CDR3. DNA for the CDR3: TGTGCCATCAGTAGGGACACTAACTATGGCTACACCTTC. Translation: CAISRDTNYGYTF.

This clonotype showed up just a few times. This chain links TRBV6-5 with TRBJ1-2; TRBD1 matches at 8 bases. The germline V gene encodes CDR1 MNHEY and CDR2 SVGAGI. V was clipped by 2 bases and J by 8 bases; unmatched bases: 10. There are 15 residues in the CDR3. The CDR3 reads CASSYPGQAVGGYTF. Here the CDR3 DNA reads TGTGCCAGCAGTTACCCGGGACAGGCTGTTGGGGGCTACACCTTC.

This clonotype was seen a handful of times. This chain links TRBV30 with TRBJ2-3; a possible D gene is TRBD2 (7 bases). V lost 1 base to trimming and J lost 0 bases, with 20 bases between them. This CDR3 has 18 amino acids. The germline V gene encodes CDR1 GTSNPN and CDR2 SVGIG (reference sequence). The CDR3: CAWSGSGGVETSTDTQYF. CDR3 sequence (DNA): TGTGCCTGGAGTGGATCGGGGGGCGTCGAAACTAGCACAGATACGCAGTATTTT.

This clonotype appeared many times. V gene TRBV15 combines with J gene TRBJ2-3; no firm D call. The CDR3 is made up of 15 amino acids. From germline, CDR1 is LNHNV and CDR2 YYDKDF (reference sequence). V dropped 0 bases and J dropped 4 bases, with 11 bases sitting between them. The CDR3 protein is CATSRDVGRADTQYF. DNA of the CDR3: TGTGCCACCAGCAGAGATGTCGGACGAGCAGATACGCAGTATTTT.

This clonotype was seen at least ten times. V is TRBV28 and J is TRBJ2-3; TRBD2 aligns across 8 bases. The CDR3 is made up of 15 amino acids. V was clipped by 3 bases and J by 2 bases; unmatched bases: 4. Germline loops: CDR1 MDHEN, CDR2 SYDVKM. CDR3 protein: CASSLSSGVTDTQYF. The DNA of the CDR3 is TGTGCCAGCAGTTTGAGTAGCGGGGTCACAGATACGCAGTATTTT.

The table lists this clonotype with many counts. The CDR3 reads CASSLGAAPYNEQFF. The CDR3 region has the DNA TGTGCCAGCAGTTTAGGGGCAGCACCTTACAATGAGCAGTTCTTC. This chain links TRBV27 with TRBJ2-1, with D perhaps matching TRBD1 (5 bases). The CDR3 consists of 15 residues. The V and J ends lost 2 bases and 4 bases respectively, with 12 bases between them. Germline-derived CDR1 and CDR2 are MNHEY and SMNVEV (reference sequence).

This clonotype was recorded at least ten times. The V gene is TRBV7-2, the J gene TRBJ2-7, with D possibly being TRBD1 (5 bases). This CDR3 contains 13 residues. Trimming left V 3 bases short and J 6 bases short, with 12 bases between. The germline V gene has CDR1 SGHTA and CDR2 FQGNSA. DNA of the CDR3: TGTGCCAGCAGCTTGGAGTCAGGGCTCGAGCAGTACTTC. Its protein is CASSLESGLEQYF.

This chain joins TRBV20-1 and TRBJ2-4, with 12 bases fitting TRBD2. The CDR3 has 16 amino acids. Germline-derived CDR1 and CDR2 are DFQATT and SNEGSKA (reference sequence). J gave up 1 base and V 5 bases, and 6 bases lay outside the gene matches. CDR3 DNA sequence: TGCAGTGCTGTGACTAGCGGGAGTACGGCCAAAAACATTCAGTACTTC. It is translated as CSAVTSGSTAKNIQYF.

About this clonotype itself: A much larger clone is a single base away; this may be a read error. The chain recombines TRBV5-1 with TRBJ2-1, with 10 bases that match TRBD2. The CDR3 runs to 15 residues. Trimming took 2 bases from V and 8 from J; bases not matched to a gene: 7. Germline assignment: CDR1 SGHRS and CDR2 YFSETQ. DNA of the CDR3: TGCGCCAGCAGCTTCTTTGGGACTAGCGCGGATGAGCAGTTCTTC. Protein sequence: CASSFFGTSADEQFF.

For this clonotype: An end of the junction differs from the germline gene, which may be a read error. This chain links TRBV4-1 with TRBJ1-4; a possible D gene is TRBD1 (6 bases). Germline V gives CDR1 MGHRA, CDR2 YSYEKL. CDR3 size: 14 residues. CDR3 in amino acids: CASSPDRTNKKLFF. The CDR3 nucleotides are TGCGCCAGCAGCCCAGACAGGACTAATAAAAAACTGTTTTTT.

This clonotype was counted many times. This rearrangement joins TRBV6-1 to TRBJ2-4; 9 bases fit TRBD1. This CDR3 spans 14 amino acids. From germline, CDR1 is MNHNS and CDR2 SASEGT. Trimming removed 6 bases from V and 6 bases from J; junction bases left unmatched: 6. The CDR3 DNA reads TGTGCCAGCAGACCTCCGGGACAGGGAAACATTCAGTACTTC. Its translation: CASRPPGQGNIQYF.

This clonotype has a count of ten or more. The chain employs TRBV7-8 and TRBJ2-3; a possible D gene is TRBD2 (6 bases). V was clipped by 0 bases and J by 0 bases, with 10 bases between them. Germline loops: CDR1 SGHVS, CDR2 FQNEAQ. The length of the CDR3 is 16 residues. CDR3 sequence (DNA): TGTGCCAGCAGCTTAGCCAGCGGGCTAAGCACAGATACGCAGTATTTT. This translates into CASSLASGLSTDTQYF.

This chain connects TRBV4-1 to TRBJ2-7; TRBD2 is a possible D gene (6 bases). Germline values: CDR1 MGHRA, CDR2 YSYEKL. V gave up 2 bases and J gave up 5 bases, with 16 bases separating them. The CDR3 is made up of 15 amino acids. CDR3 amino acids: CASSQLPGEGNEQYF. The CDR3 DNA reads TGCGCCAGCAGCCAACTGCCGGGAGAAGGGAACGAGCAGTACTTC.